A selection of T cell receptor beta chains follows, all from one sample in a study of a mutant IDH1 vaccine in newly diagnosed glioma. Profiled with immunoSEQ multiplex PCR; TCRdb holds only in-frame clones, not every one. The data hold over 50,000 clones, with about 87% observed a single time. For these receptors, no antigen is known. Here the sequenced sample was PBMCs, taken from a glioma patient whose treatment included an IDH1 peptide vaccine. These receptors all come from a man younger than 30 with glioma. Both conserved end residues are part of each CDR3. The D gene is left open where the match is weak. The size of a clone is reported for some rows only, either as once, few or many, or as a class for expanded clones.

D,J,size,V,DNA,CDR3
TRBD2,TRBJ2-1,few,TRBV7-9,TGTGCCAGCAGCTTTTTGAAGCGGGGGCTCGATGAGCAGTTCTTC,CASSFLKRGLDEQFF
TRBD1,TRBJ2-1,.,TRBV12-5,TGTGCTAGTGGTTTGGGACAGGGCTACAATGAGCAGTTCTTC,CASGLGQGYNEQFF
.,TRBJ2-6,.,TRBV7-9,TGTGCCAGCAGCCCGGCCGGGACCCTAATCGTCCTGACTTTC,CASSPAGTLIVLTF
.,TRBJ2-1,.,TRBV5-1,TGCGCCAGCTTCTCCCACAATGAGCAGTTCTTC,CASFSHNEQFF
.,TRBJ1-1,.,TRBV28,TGTGCCAGCAGTTCGCAACAGGGAAGAGGGACTGAAGCTTTCTTT,CASSSQQGRGTEAFF
TRBD1,TRBJ2-7,.,TRBV5-1,TGCGCCAGCAGCGCGACGACAGGGGGCATCAACGAGCAGTACTTC,CASSATTGGINEQYF
.,TRBJ1-6,.,TRBV18,TGTGCCAGCTCACCAGGACAGTCTCCTTCACCCCTCCACTTT,CASSPGQSPSPLHF
TRBD1,TRBJ1-1,.,TRBV30,TGTGCCTGGAGTACTGACAGGGTAAGCACTGAAGCTTTCTTT,CAWSTDRVSTEAFF
.,TRBJ2-2,once,TRBV7-2,TGTGCCAGCAGCCCACGCCGATTGACTACGAACACCGGGGAGCTGTTTTTT,CASSPRRLTTNTGELFF
.,TRBJ1-1,.,TRBV5-1,TGCGCCAGCAGCTTGGAGCGAGGAAGCGGTACTGAAGCTTTCTTT,CASSLERGSGTEAFF
TRBD2,TRBJ2-7,.,TRBV7-2,TGTGCCAGCAGCTCTGGCCAGCGGGGGCTGGACTCCTACGAGCAGTACTTC,CASSSGQRGLDSYEQYF
.,TRBJ1-1,.,TRBV18,TGTGCCAGCTCAGTGGGGCGGCTGAACACTGAAGCTTTCTTT,CASSVGRLNTEAFF
.,TRBJ2-7,.,TRBV5-5,TGTGCCAGCAGCTTCCCGGGGAACGAGCAGTACTTC,CASSFPGNEQYF